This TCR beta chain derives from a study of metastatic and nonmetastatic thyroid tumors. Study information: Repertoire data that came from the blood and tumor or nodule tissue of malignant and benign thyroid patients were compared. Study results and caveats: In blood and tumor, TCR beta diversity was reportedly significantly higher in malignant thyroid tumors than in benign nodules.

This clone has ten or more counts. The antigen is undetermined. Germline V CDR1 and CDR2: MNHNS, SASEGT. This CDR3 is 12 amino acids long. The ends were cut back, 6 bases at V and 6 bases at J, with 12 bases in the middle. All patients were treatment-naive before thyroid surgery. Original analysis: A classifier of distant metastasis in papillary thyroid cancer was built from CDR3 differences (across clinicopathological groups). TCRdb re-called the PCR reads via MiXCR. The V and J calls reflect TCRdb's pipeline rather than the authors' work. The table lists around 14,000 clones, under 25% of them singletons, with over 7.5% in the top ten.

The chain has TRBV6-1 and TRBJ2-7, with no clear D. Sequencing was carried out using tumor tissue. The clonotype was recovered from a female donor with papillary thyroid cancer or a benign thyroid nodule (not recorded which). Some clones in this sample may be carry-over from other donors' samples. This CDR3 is CASRRLSSEQYF. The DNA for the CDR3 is TGTGCCAGCAGGAGGCTTAGCTCCGAGCAGTACTTC.